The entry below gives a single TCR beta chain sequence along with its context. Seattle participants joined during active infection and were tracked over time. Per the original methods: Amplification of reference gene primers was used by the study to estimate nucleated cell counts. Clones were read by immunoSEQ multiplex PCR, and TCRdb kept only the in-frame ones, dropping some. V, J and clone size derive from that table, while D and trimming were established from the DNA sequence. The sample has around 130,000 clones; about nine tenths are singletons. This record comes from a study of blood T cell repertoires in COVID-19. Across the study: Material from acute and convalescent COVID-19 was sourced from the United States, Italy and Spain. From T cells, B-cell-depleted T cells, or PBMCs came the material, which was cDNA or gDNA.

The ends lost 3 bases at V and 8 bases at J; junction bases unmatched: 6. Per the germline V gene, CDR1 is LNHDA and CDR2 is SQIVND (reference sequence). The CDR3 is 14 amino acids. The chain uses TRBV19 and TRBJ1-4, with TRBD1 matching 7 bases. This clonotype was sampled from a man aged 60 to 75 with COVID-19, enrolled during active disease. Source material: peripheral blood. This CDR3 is CASSIDRAGEKLFF. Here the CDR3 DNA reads TGTGCCAGTAGTATCGACAGGGCGGGAGAAAAACTGTTTTTT.